The rows below give T cell receptor beta chains drawn from one sample of a study of PD-1 blockade in classical Hodgkin lymphoma. Clones were sequenced by immunoSEQ multiplex PCR, and TCRdb holds only the in-frame ones, with some missing. The sample lists 20,000 to 25,000 clones; 71% were seen once. The starting material was peripheral blood mononuclear cells (PBMCs), obtained at baseline. The receptors originated from a human donor with classical Hodgkin lymphoma. CDR3s include the opening cysteine and the closing phenylalanine or tryptophan. A D gene is named only where the DNA matches it firmly. Rows give clone size only sometimes, using once, few, many, or a class for an expanded clone.

>TRBJ2-1|-|-|TRBV4-3
TGCGCCAGCAGCCATACACTACAGAGGAATGAGCAGTTCTTC
CASSHTLQRNEQFF
>TRBJ1-4|-|TRBD1|TRBV28
TGTGCCAGCAGTTCCCATAAGGGGGCGCTTGGGAAACTGTTTTTT
CASSSHKGALGKLFF
>TRBJ2-2|-|TRBD1|TRBV5-4
TGTGCCAGCAGCAGGGACAGGGCCAGCGGGGAGCTGTTTTTT
CASSRDRASGELFF
>TRBJ2-5|-|TRBD2|TRBV7-2
TGTGCCAGCAGCTTGGCTCCGGGACTAGGGCAAGAGACCCAGTACTTC
CASSLAPGLGQETQYF
>TRBJ2-1|-|TRBD2|TRBV18
TGTGCCAGCTCACTATCCTTAGCGGGAGTTTGGAGTGAGCAGTTCTTC
CASSLSLAGVWSEQFF
>TRBJ2-2|-|TRBD1|TRBV6-6
TGTGCCAGCAGCGCGGACAGGGAGGCCGGGGAGCTGTTTTTT
CASSADREAGELFF
>TRBJ1-4|-|-|TRBV7-9
TGTGCCAGCAGCTTAAGGGCTGCAACTAATGAAAAACTGTTTTTT
CASSLRAATNEKLFF
>TRBJ1-3|-|TRBD1|TRBV7-2
TGTGCCAGCTTTAGACCAGGGACAGGGTCAGGAAACACCATATATTTT
CASFRPGTGSGNTIYF
>TRBJ1-2|-|-|TRBV7-8
TGTGCCAGCAGCCAAGTGGGGGGTCGTGGCTACACCTTC
CASSQVGGRGYTF
>TRBJ2-1|-|-|TRBV2
TGTGCCAGCAGTGCACTAGTTAGCTCCTACAATGAGCAGTTCTTC
CASSALVSSYNEQFF
>TRBJ1-5|-|-|TRBV30
TGTGCCTGGAGTTCAGGGTCGGATCAGCCCCAGCATTTT
CAWSSGSDQPQHF
>TRBJ2-1|-|TRBD1|TRBV7-2
TGTGCCAGCAGCACGCCCCCACAGGGGATGTTCTTC
CASSTPPQGMFF
>TRBJ2-3|-|-|TRBV4-1
TGCGCCAGCAGCCAAGTGGTAGGCCTTGTCACAGATACGCAGTATTTT
CASSQVVGLVTDTQYF
>TRBJ2-7|-|TRBD2|TRBV19
TGTGCCAGTAGTGTACTAGCGGGAGAGCAGTACTTC
CASSVLAGEQYF
>TRBJ2-2|-|-|TRBV6-1
TGTGCCAGCAGTGGAAGAACCGGGGAGCTGTTTTTT
CASSGRTGELFF
>TRBJ2-4|-|-|TRBV19
TGTGCCAGTAGTATAGTTCGCCAGGGGCTAGCCAAAAACATTCAGTACTTC
CASSIVRQGLAKNIQYF
>TRBJ1-5|large|TRBD1|TRBV4-2
TGTGCCAGCAGCCAGACAGGGGCTGATCAGCCCCAGCATTTT
CASSQTGADQPQHF
>TRBJ1-2|-|-|TRBV6-6
TGTGCCAGCAGTCGTGACAGAGACTATGGCTACACCTTC
CASSRDRDYGYTF
>TRBJ1-6|-|-|TRBV7-2
TGTGCCAGCAGCCCTCATACCCCCTTAAGGGCGGATTCACCCCTCCACTTT
CASSPHTPLRADSPLHF
>TRBJ1-5|-|TRBD1|TRBV6-6
TGTGCCAGCAGTTACGGGGACAGACAGCATCAGCCCCAGCATTTT
CASSYGDRQHQPQHF
>TRBJ1-4|few|TRBD1|TRBV10-3
TGTGCCACCGGACAGGGTAGTAATGAAAAACTGTTTTTT
CATGQGSNEKLFF
>TRBJ1-1|-|-|TRBV6-6
TGTGCCAGCAGTTATGCGGGATTCACTGAAGCTTTCTTT
CASSYAGFTEAFF
>TRBJ1-2|few|-|TRBV7-2
TGTGCCAGCAGCTCCCGGACAATCGGCTACACCTTC
CASSSRTIGYTF
>TRBJ2-5|-|TRBD1|TRBV5-4
TGTGCCAGCAGCTCTGGACAGGGTAGCATTATTTTGTCGGAGACCCAGTACTTC
CASSSGQGSIILSETQYF
>TRBJ2-3|-|-|TRBV4-1
TGCGCCAGCAGCCAAGATCAACCAGATACGCAGTATTTT
CASSQDQPDTQYF
>TRBJ2-7|-|TRBD2|TRBV9
TGTGCCAGCAGCGCCGGGACTAGTGGGTTGTGGGGCGAGCAGTACTTC
CASSAGTSGLWGEQYF
>TRBJ1-1|-|-|TRBV5-1
TGCGCCAGCAGCTTGGACGGGGGGAACACTGAAGCTTTCTTT
CASSLDGGNTEAFF
>TRBJ2-5|few|TRBD2|TRBV5-4
TGTGCCAGCAGCGGCGGGGGGGGTCCATCGCCCCAGTACTTC
CASSGGGGPSPQYF
>TRBJ2-1|-|TRBD2|TRBV18
TGTGCCAGCTCACTAACTAGCGGAAGCTCCTACAATGAGCAGTTCTTC
CASSLTSGSSYNEQFF
>TRBJ1-1|-|-|TRBV7-8
TGTGCCAGCAGCTTAGGGATAGGTCCCACTGAAGCTTTCTTT
CASSLGIGPTEAFF
>TRBJ1-2|-|-|TRBV6-5
TGTGCCAGCAGGAACCCTAGGAATTTTGATTATGGCTACACCTTC
CASRNPRNFDYGYTF
>TRBJ1-2|-|TRBD1|TRBV4-2
TGTGCCAGCAGCCGCGGACAGGCTAACTATGGCTACACCTTC
CASSRGQANYGYTF
>TRBJ1-1|few|-|TRBV19
TGTGCCAGTAGGTTGGACAGATTGAACACTGAAGCTTTCTTT
CASRLDRLNTEAFF
>TRBJ2-5|-|TRBD1|TRBV10-3
TGTGCCATCAGTTACAGGGGAGAGACCCAGTACTTC
CAISYRGETQYF
>TRBJ1-5|few|-|TRBV30
TGTGCCTGGAGTGTAGGGACGAACAATCAGCCCCAGCATTTT
CAWSVGTNNQPQHF
>TRBJ2-5|-|TRBD1|TRBV10-3
TGTGCCATCAGTGAGTCGAGTGGGGCGGGACAGGGTACGGAGACCCAGTACTTC
CAISESSGAGQGTETQYF
>TRBJ2-3|-|TRBD2|TRBV19
TGTGCCAGTAGTAGGACTAGCGGGGAAGGAGGTACGCAGTATTTT
CASSRTSGEGGTQYF
>TRBJ2-3|-|TRBD2|TRBV7-3
TGTGCCAGCAGCATGACTAGCGGGAGGGATACGCAGTATTTT
CASSMTSGRDTQYF
>TRBJ2-1|medium-sized|-|TRBV4-1
TGCGCCAGCAGCCAAGAAGGTGGGGTCCCTGGTGAGCAGTTCTTC
CASSQEGGVPGEQFF
>TRBJ1-3|-|TRBD1|TRBV9
TGTGCCAGCAGCGTAGAGGGGGCGAAGGGAAACACCATATATTTT
CASSVEGAKGNTIYF
>TRBJ1-5|-|-|TRBV19
TGTGCCAGTAGTATGGCAGTATGGGGCCAGCCCCAGCATTTT
CASSMAVWGQPQHF
>TRBJ1-1|few|-|TRBV6-1
TGTGCCAGCAGTGAACCCACAGGTTTTGCTTTCTTT
CASSEPTGFAFF
>TRBJ2-3|-|-|TRBV7-2
TGTGCCAGCAGCTCCCGGGGGGCAGTCGGCACAGATACGCAGTATTTT
CASSSRGAVGTDTQYF
>TRBJ1-1|-|-|TRBV29-1
TGCAGCGTTAAAAAGGGGAGGGACACTGAAGCTTTCTTT
CSVKKGRDTEAFF
>TRBJ2-5|-|-|TRBV4-3
TGCGCCAGCAGCCAAGACAGGGTAGGGGAGACCCAGTACTTC
CASSQDRVGETQYF
>TRBJ1-1|-|-|TRBV7-9
TGTGCCAGCAGCTTAAGTGGGGGTTACACTGAAGCTTTCTTT
CASSLSGGYTEAFF
>TRBJ1-1|-|-|TRBV18
TGTGCCAGCTCCACACTTCAATGGGGGCTGGGGAACACTGAAGCTTTCTTT
CASSTLQWGLGNTEAFF
>TRBJ1-4|-|-|TRBV9
TGTGCCAGCAGCGTAGGGTCTGGGTTGGGAAAACTGTTTTTT
CASSVGSGLGKLFF
>TRBJ2-7|-|-|TRBV30
TGTGCCTGGAGTGGGGGTTCCTTCGGGCAGTACTTC
CAWSGGSFGQYF
>TRBJ2-1|-|-|TRBV11-2
TGTGCCAGCAGCGAGGATTATGATGAGCAGTTCTTC
CASSEDYDEQFF